This TCR beta chain comes out of a study of regulatory T cells in long-lasting Graves disease. For TCR beta, libraries came from iRepertoire HTBI primers and Arm-PCR of CDR3 regions. In TCRdb, the multiplex PCR reads were re-called with MiXCR into one record per CDR3 protein. The sample contains about 620,000 distinct CDR3 sequences, around 17% of which appear only once. Time point: newly diagnosed GD, antithyroid drugs for less than 3 months. The TCR library was prepared using RNA isolated from PBMCs. With V trimmed by 0 bases and J by 2 bases, 4 bases remained unmatched. Looked up from germline, CDR1 is SGHRS and CDR2 is YFSETQ. The CDR3 loop spans 16 amino acids. These data also featured in a second study, about T cells in Graves' hyperthyroidism and ophthalmopathy.

This chain uses TRBV5-1 with TRBJ2-1; 8 nucleotides align to TRBD2. This clonotype was obtained from a woman between 25 and 40 years old with Graves disease. The sample in question was peripheral blood mononuclear cells (PBMCs), obtained at new diagnosis, from a patient treated with antithyroid drugs. The CDR3 here is CASSLVSGLAYNEQFF. As DNA, the CDR3 is TGCGCCAGCAGCTTGGTGTCGGGACTAGCCTACAATGAGCAGTTCTTC.